The next 22 T cell receptor beta chains were all read from a single sample in a study of cytomegalovirus exposure and HLA in healthy donors. PCR employed 60 Vbeta and 13 Jbeta primers. The protocol was immunoSEQ multiplex PCR, while the TCRdb copy is restricted to in-frame clones and leaves out a portion. The sample gives approximately 100,000 clones, 80% of which show up once; around 2% is in the top ten. What was sequenced was PBMCs. Receptors originate from a man aged 18 to 29 in good health and CMV-seronegative.

This rearrangement joins TRBV7-9 to TRBJ2-2; possibly TRBD1 for D (5 bases). The CDR3 runs 15 residues. Trimming removed 1 base at V and 1 base at J, with 7 bases between. Germline values: CDR1 SEHNR, CDR2 FQNEAQ (reference sequence). The CDR3 DNA reads as TGTGCCAGCAGCTTAGGCCAGGGGAACACCGGGGAGCTGTTTTTT. It yields the protein CASSLGQGNTGELFF. The full variable domain, with the rest looked up from reference TRBV7-9 and TRBJ2-2, is DTGVSQNPRHKITKRGQNVTFRCDPISEHNRLYWYRQTLGQGPEFLTYFQNEAQLEKSRLLSDRFSAERPKGSFSTLEIQRTEQGDSAMYLCASSLGQGNTGELFFGEGSRLTVL.

Only one count was recorded for this clone. This chain joins TRBV5-8 and TRBJ1-6; weak D call: TRBD1 (5 bases). This CDR3 has 12 residues. Germline V gives CDR1 SGHTS, CDR2 YDEGEE. Trimming left V 4 bases short and J 19 bases short, with 18 bases between. CDR3 sequence reads: CASSLPVGGGHF. CDR3 DNA: TGTGCCAGCAGCCTCCCCGTTGGCGGGGGGCACTTT.

The chain links TRBV10-3 to TRBJ2-7; 8 bases are a match to TRBD1. This CDR3 region has 14 residues. CDR1 ENHRY and CDR2 SYGVKD come from the germline V gene. The junction had 8 bases not matched to a gene; V was cut back by 5 bases and J by 5 bases. CDR3 sequence (DNA): TGTGCCATCAGTACTCCCTCAGGGGGCAACGAGCAGTACTTC. Protein: CAISTPSGGNEQYF.

The V gene is TRBV2, the J gene TRBJ2-1; D is uncertain. Germline values: CDR1 SNHLY, CDR2 FYNNEI. This CDR3 comprises 13 residues. Trimming left V 0 bases short and J 4 bases short, with 4 bases between. The DNA of the CDR3 is TGTGCCAGCAGTGAAGCTATTTACAATGAGCAGTTCTTC. It encodes CASSEAIYNEQFF. Together with reference TRBV2 and TRBJ2-1, the CDR3 gives the full variable domain: EPEVTQTPSHQVTQMGQEVILRCVPISNHLYFYWYRQILGQKVEFLVSFYNNEISEKSEIFDDQFSVERPDGSNFTLKIRSTKLEDSAMYFCASSEAIYNEQFFGPGTRLTVL.

The chain links TRBV16 to TRBJ1-3; possible D gene TRBD1, 5 bases. Germline loops: CDR1 KGHSY, CDR2 FQNENV. V was shortened by 4 bases and J by 14 bases, with 15 bases between the two germline ends. CDR3 length equals 12 residues. The CDR3 region has the DNA TGTGCCAGCAGCCCCCCCGGGGGACGGTTATATTTT. Translating gives CASSPPGGRLYF.

The chain has TRBV7-8 and TRBJ2-7; TRBD1 matches 10 bases. Per the germline V gene, CDR1 is SGHVS and CDR2 is FQNEAQ. This CDR3 region has 15 residues. V gave up 5 bases and J gave up 6 bases; unmatched junction bases: 10. Written as DNA, the CDR3 is TGTGCCAGCAGCGCCGCCGGGACAGGGGTGGTCGAGCAGTACTTC. Protein: CASSAAGTGVVEQYF. Complete variable domain (other parts from reference TRBV7-8 and TRBJ2-7): GAGVSQSPRYKVAKRGQDVALRCDPISGHVSLFWYQQALGQGPEFLTYFQNEAQLDKSGLPSDRFFAERPEGSVSTLKIQRTQQEDSAVYLCASSAAGTGVVEQYFGPGTRLTVT.

This chain links TRBV14 with TRBJ2-1; maybe TRBD1 (5 bases). The V gene's germline CDR1 is SGHDN and CDR2 FVKESK. The CDR3 is 14 amino acids. The V end lost 4 bases, the J end lost 9 bases, and 16 bases lay between the germline ends. CDR3: CASSPPGFVAEQFF. The CDR3 DNA is TGTGCCAGCAGCCCTCCAGGGTTCGTTGCTGAGCAGTTCTTC.

The chain has TRBV5-6 and TRBJ2-1; tentatively, D is TRBD1 (7 bases). Germline-derived CDR1 and CDR2 are SGHDT and YYEEEE. The CDR3 consists of 13 residues. Trimming pared 4 bases from V and 16 bases from J, leaving 21 bases between. Written as DNA, the CDR3 is TGTGCCAGCAGCCCCGGAGGGGGCCGGGGCCCATTCTTC. Translation: CASSPGGGRGPFF.

This chain connects TRBV6-5 to TRBJ2-7, with 9 positions matching TRBD1. The length of the CDR3 is 16 residues. V shed 2 bases and J 0 bases; nucleotides not matched to a gene: 5. Germline CDR1 and CDR2: MNHEY and SVGAGI. As DNA, the CDR3 is TGTGCCAGCAGTTACGGGTCGGGACAGGGCTCCTACGAGCAGTACTTC. Translating gives CASSYGSGQGSYEQYF.

This clone was counted only a few times. The chain carries TRBV5-6 and TRBJ1-6; 7 nucleotides line up with TRBD1. The length of the CDR3 is 14 residues. The V and J ends lost 3 bases and 7 bases, in that order; junction bases with no gene match: 4. Germline CDR1 SGHDT, CDR2 YYEEEE. The DNA for the CDR3 is TGTGCCAGCAGCTCGGGACAGCGGAATTCACCCCTCCACTTT. This sequence encodes CASSSGQRNSPLHF.

A few counts support this clone. The V and J genes are TRBV5-4 and TRBJ1-2, with 7 positions matching TRBD1. CDR3 length: 13 residues. V dropped 5 bases and J dropped 6; count of bases not matched to a gene: 7. Germline CDR1 SGHNT, CDR2 YYREEE (reference sequence). Here the CDR3 DNA reads TGTGCCAGCAGTACTCAGGGGGTTAATGGCTACACCTTC. Protein: CASSTQGVNGYTF.

The rearrangement links TRBV5-1 to TRBJ1-6, with D uncertain. This CDR3 region has 14 residues. Trimming removed 4 bases from V and 8 bases from J, with 13 bases in between. CDR1 and CDR2 from the germline V gene are SGHRS and YFSETQ. This CDR3 reads CASSRTDGDSPLHF. In DNA form, the CDR3 reads TGCGCCAGCAGCCGAACCGACGGAGATTCACCCCTCCACTTT.

Points on this clone: Compared with germline, one end of the junction differs, possibly owing to a read error. The chain uses TRBV7-9 and TRBJ1-6; TRBD1 is a possible D gene (6 bases). Germline CDR1 reads SEHNR; CDR2 reads FQNEAQ (reference sequence). The CDR3 has 17 residues. This CDR3 is CAGSLGTLSSYNSPLHF. The DNA of the CDR3 is TGTGCCGGCAGCTTAGGGACATTGAGCTCCTATAATTCACCCCTCCACTTT.

The chain uses TRBV5-1 and TRBJ1-1, with 12 bases identical to TRBD1. The V segment lost 5 bases and the J segment 4 bases; nucleotides outside the gene matches: 6. In germline, CDR1 is SGHRS, CDR2 YFSETQ. CDR3 length equals 15 residues. The CDR3 nucleotides are TGCGCCAGCAGACATGGGACAGGGGGCGGCACTGAAGCTTTCTTT. Translation gives CASRHGTGGGTEAFF.

This clone has a single count. An end of the junction differs from the germline gene, which may be a read error. J is TRBJ1-3 and V is TRBV7-9; D might be TRBD1 (6 bases). The germline gives CDR1 SEHNR, CDR2 FQNEAQ (reference sequence). The CDR3 loop spans 15 amino acids. The CDR3 DNA reads as TGTTCCAGCAGCTCCAGGGGTAGGTCTGGAAACACCATATATTTT. Its translation: CSSSSRGRSGNTIYF.

V usage is TRBV6-5 and J usage is TRBJ1-2; D is uncertain. Trimming left V 2 bases short and J 3 bases short, with 13 bases between. CDR1 and CDR2 from the germline V gene are MNHEY and SVGAGI. The CDR3 consists of 15 residues. The CDR3 reads CASSYGQAPYYGYTF. The DNA for the CDR3 is TGTGCCAGCAGTTACGGGCAGGCCCCCTACTATGGCTACACCTTC.

The CDR3 DNA reads as TGTGCCATCAGCCGGACTAGCGGGGATGTGGGAGATACGCAGTATTTT. It translates to CAISRTSGDVGDTQYF. The rearrangement uses TRBV10-3 and TRBJ2-3; 12 nucleotides line up with TRBD2. Losses at the gene ends were 6 bases for V and 5 bases for J; bases not matched to a gene: 9. CDR1 ENHRY and CDR2 SYGVKD come from the germline V gene. The CDR3 sequence is 16 residues long.

The chain joins TRBV7-9 to TRBJ2-7, with 11 nucleotides matching TRBD1. CDR1 and CDR2 from the germline V gene are SEHNR and FQNEAQ (reference sequence). With V trimmed by 6 bases and J by 7 bases, 11 bases remained unmatched. CDR3 size: 15 residues. The CDR3 DNA reads as TGTGCCAGCAGACTTATGGGACAGGGGGAGGAGGAGCAGTACTTC. Its protein is CASRLMGQGEEEQYF.

This clone was counted between two and nine times. The CDR3 is CASSPRSDTQYF. CDR3 DNA sequence: TGTGCCAGCAGCCCCCGGAGCGATACGCAGTATTTT. The genes are TRBV4-2 and TRBJ2-3; D ambiguous. Germline lookup yields CDR1 LGHNA and CDR2 YNFKEQ. V was clipped by 4 bases and J by 6 bases, with 8 bases between them. The CDR3 is made up of 12 amino acids.

J is TRBJ1-3 and V is TRBV30, with 9 bases lining up with TRBD1. From germline, CDR1 is GTSNPN and CDR2 SVGIG (reference sequence). This CDR3 has 18 residues. The J segment lost 8 bases and the V segment lost 2 bases, leaving 19 bases of the junction unmatched. This CDR3 reads CAWSLAGQGTFVRDTIYF. The DNA of the CDR3 is TGTGCCTGGAGTCTAGCAGGACAGGGGACGTTCGTGAGGGACACCATATATTTT.

On this clone itself: One junction end does not reproduce the germline sequence, and a read error may be involved. The J gene is TRBJ1-4, the V gene TRBV18, with D unresolved. This CDR3 contains 13 residues. CDR1 is KGHSH, CDR2 LQKENI, per germline. The CDR3 sequence is CASSPLPKEKLFF. The CDR3 DNA is TGTGCCAGCTCACCTCTACCTAAGGAAAAACTGTTTTTT.

This clone was seen only a few times. This rearrangement joins TRBV28 to TRBJ1-2; no definite D call. The CDR3 loop spans 12 amino acids. Per the germline V gene, CDR1 is MDHEN and CDR2 is SYDVKM. The ends were cut back, 4 bases at V and 5 bases at J, with 8 bases in the middle. CDR3 DNA: TGTGCCAGCAGTTCCGCCCTATATGGCTACACCTTC. Its protein product is CASSSALYGYTF.